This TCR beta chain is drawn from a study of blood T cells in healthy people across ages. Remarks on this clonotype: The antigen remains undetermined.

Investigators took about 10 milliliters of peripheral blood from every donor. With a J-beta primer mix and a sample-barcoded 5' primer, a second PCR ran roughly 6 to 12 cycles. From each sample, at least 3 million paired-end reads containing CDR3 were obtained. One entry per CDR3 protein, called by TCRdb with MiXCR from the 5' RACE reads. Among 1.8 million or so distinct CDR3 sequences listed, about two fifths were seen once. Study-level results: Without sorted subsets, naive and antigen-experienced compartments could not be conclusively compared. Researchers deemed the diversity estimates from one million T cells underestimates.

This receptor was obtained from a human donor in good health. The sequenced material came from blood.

The CDR3 reads CASSPAGTPEETQYF. In DNA, the CDR3 is TGTGCCAGCAGCCCGGCGGGGACCCCGGAGGAGACCCAGTACTTC. This chain uses TRBV7-2 with TRBJ2-5; D perhaps matches TRBD2 (6 bases). Deletions cut 5 bases from V and 5 bases from J, with 18 bases between. This CDR3 has 15 residues. From germline, CDR1 is SGHTA and CDR2 FQGNSA.